These 29 T cell receptor beta chains were all obtained from the same sample, sequenced in a study of Graves' ophthalmopathy and Graves' hyperthyroidism. As the template, RNA transcripts were used to amplify TCR beta CDR3 regions. Second-round multiplex PCR came after first-round RT-PCR with HTBI primers. TCRdb independently ran MiXCR on the multiplex PCR reads; one entry per CDR3 protein. The table shows fewer than 600,000 distinct CDR3 sequences, with around an eighth occurring only once. The source material was blood. The receptors derive from a woman aged 25 to 39 with Graves' ophthalmopathy.

The chain uses TRBV25-1 and TRBJ2-7, with D uncertain. The V and J ends lost 4 bases and 6 bases respectively, with 13 bases between them. Germline-derived CDR1 and CDR2 are MGHDK and SYGVNS. This CDR3 comprises 13 residues. The CDR3 here is CASSVAGPSEQYF. The CDR3 DNA follows: TGTGCCAGCAGTGTGGCAGGCCCCTCCGAGCAGTACTTC.

This clonotype has ten or more counts. The chain is built from TRBV6-1 and TRBJ1-5, with 8 positions matching TRBD1. V lost 1 base to trimming and J lost 2 bases; unmatched junction nucleotides: 1. CDR1 MNHNS and CDR2 SASEGT come from the germline V gene. The CDR3 is made up of 15 amino acids. Here the CDR3 reads CASSEGTGRNQPQHF. CDR3 nucleotides: TGTGCCAGCAGTGAAGGGACAGGGCGCAATCAGCCCCAGCATTTT.

This clonotype was seen ten or more times. The rearrangement uses TRBV6-1 and TRBJ2-7; D not certain. Germline CDR1 reads MNHNS; CDR2 reads SASEGT. V gave up 1 base and J gave up 6 bases, with 16 bases separating them. The CDR3 covers 15 residues. This CDR3 is CASSEGLQSSFEQYF. CDR3 bases: TGTGCCAGCAGTGAAGGCCTACAGTCCTCTTTCGAGCAGTACTTC.

The sample holds many counts of this clonotype. The chain combines TRBV6-1 with TRBJ1-2; D unresolved. Per the germline V gene, CDR1 is MNHNS and CDR2 is SASEGT. Trimming stripped 5 bases from V and 4 bases from J, with 14 bases between. The CDR3 sequence is 14 residues long. As DNA, the CDR3 is TGTGCCAGCAGTCCTCGGGGTGGCCTCTATGGCTACACCTTC. It is translated as CASSPRGGLYGYTF.

The chain carries TRBV12-5 and TRBJ2-2; D not resolved. Germline CDR1 is LGHNT and CDR2 is FRNRAP. The CDR3 runs to 13 residues. The V end lost 0 bases, the J end lost 6 bases, and 5 bases lay between the germline ends. The CDR3 sequence: CASGLVGAGELFF. DNA for the CDR3: TGTGCTAGTGGTTTGGTTGGTGCCGGGGAGCTGTTTTTT.

The sample holds a few counts of this clonotype. The V gene is TRBV3-1, the J gene TRBJ1-2; the match to TRBD1 covers 7 bases. V was clipped by 1 base and J by 3 bases; unmatched bases: 2. The V gene's germline CDR1 is LGHDT and CDR2 YNNKEL (reference sequence). There are 14 residues in the CDR3. The CDR3 nucleotides are TGTGCCAGCAGCCAAGGGGGACAGTACTATGGCTACACCTTC. It codes for CASSQGGQYYGYTF.

This clonotype has more than one count but fewer than ten. A read error is possible here, since a much larger clone lies one base away. This chain joins TRBV10-3 and TRBJ1-1, with 9 bases lining up with TRBD1. The CDR3 sequence is 15 residues long. The germline CDR1 and CDR2 sequences are ENHRY and SYGVKD. In DNA, the CDR3 is TGTGCCATCACTGAGCGGACAGGGGTAGGCACTGAAGCTTTCTTT. It specifies CAITERTGVGTEAFF.

This clonotype showed up many times. This rearrangement joins TRBV6-1 to TRBJ2-5; a weak D match, TRBD2 (5 bases). V lost 6 bases and J lost 7, with 12 bases in between. Germline CDR1 is MNHNS and CDR2 is SASEGT. This CDR3 has 12 amino acids. CDR3 region: CASSGLPGTQYF. The DNA of the CDR3 is TGTGCCAGCAGCGGACTCCCGGGGACCCAGTACTTC.

This clonotype was recorded many times. The rearrangement joins TRBV6-1 to TRBJ1-6, with D perhaps matching TRBD1 (5 bases). Germline CDR1 and CDR2: MNHNS and SASEGT. This CDR3 has 15 amino acids. Deletions cut 5 bases from V and 9 bases from J, with 17 bases between. CDR3 region: CASSPFDGGFSPLHF. The CDR3 bases are TGTGCCAGCAGTCCCTTTGACGGGGGATTTTCACCCCTCCACTTT.

This clonotype came up many times. The rearrangement joins TRBV28 to TRBJ1-5; no reliable D call. V shed 8 bases and J shed 0 bases, with 11 bases lying between them. Germline CDR1 MDHEN, CDR2 SYDVKM. CDR3 length: 14 amino acids. The CDR3 nucleotides are TGTGCCAGCCTACAAGAACTTAGCAATCAGCCCCAGCATTTT. Translated, it gives CASLQELSNQPQHF.

This clonotype came up many times. The rearrangement links TRBV7-6 to TRBJ1-6; D is uncertain. This CDR3 is 16 amino acids long. Germline V lookup: CDR1 SGHVS, CDR2 FNYEAQ. The V gene lost 4 bases and the J gene lost 7 bases, with 17 bases spanning the gap. CDR3: CASSSPVGGRNSPLHF. In nucleotides, the CDR3 is TGTGCCAGCAGCTCGCCGGTCGGAGGGAGGAATTCACCCCTCCACTTT.

This clonotype occurred many times. The chain combines TRBV7-3 with TRBJ1-6; no definite D call. Germline CDR1 and CDR2: SGHTA and FQGTGA. CDR3 size: 15 residues. Trimming stripped 2 bases from V and 3 bases from J, with 8 bases between. The CDR3 coding sequence is TGTGCCAGCAGCTTAGAGGGAAACTATAATTCACCCCTCCACTTT. This translates into CASSLEGNYNSPLHF.

This clonotype has more than one count but fewer than ten. The J gene is TRBJ1-6, the V gene TRBV25-1; TRBD1 agrees at 9 bases. The CDR3 consists of 15 residues. Germline V gene lookup returns CDR1 MGHDK and CDR2 SYGVNS. Losses at the gene ends were 7 bases for V and 1 base for J; bases not matched to a gene: 2. CDR3 amino acids: CASTDRGSYNSPLHF. The CDR3 DNA follows: TGTGCCAGCACTGACAGGGGGTCCTATAATTCACCCCTCCACTTT.

This clonotype has a handful of counts. This sequence joins TRBV5-1 and TRBJ2-5, with a weak D call TRBD1 (8 bases). This CDR3 is built from 14 residues. The germline CDR1 and CDR2 sequences are SGHRS and YFSETQ. Trimming removed 4 bases at V and 5 bases at J, with 15 bases between. The CDR3 nucleotides are TGCGCCAGCAGCGGGGGGGGACAGGCCGAGACCCAGTACTTC. This sequence encodes CASSGGGQAETQYF.

The CDR3 sequence is CASSENRFLGETQYF. DNA of the CDR3: TGTGCCAGCAGTGAAAACAGATTTCTGGGGGAGACCCAGTACTTC. The gene calls are TRBV28 and TRBJ2-5, with D hard to call. V was trimmed by 5 bases and J by 5 bases, leaving 18 bases between them. CDR1 and CDR2 (germline): MDHEN, SYDVKM. The CDR3 sequence is 15 residues long.

This clonotype was detected many times. The V and J genes are TRBV5-1 and TRBJ1-2; 8 bases match TRBD1. The V gene end was trimmed by 0 bases and the J gene end by 8 bases; junction bases not matched to a gene: 9. This CDR3 spans 15 amino acids. CDR1 SGHRS and CDR2 YFSETQ come from the germline V gene. In DNA, the CDR3 is TGCGCCAGCAGCTTGGAGCGACAGGGGAGGGGAGGCTACACCTTC. Translation gives CASSLERQGRGGYTF.

The V call is TRBV6-5, the J call TRBJ2-2; 8 bases are a match to TRBD1. With 2 bases clipped from V and 6 bases from J, the junction kept 5 bases outside the gene matches. Germline CDR1 reads MNHEY; CDR2 reads SVGAGI. The CDR3 is 15 amino acids. CDR3 nucleotide sequence: TGTGCCAGCAGTTACGTTGGACAGGGCGCCGGGGAGCTGTTTTTT. Protein product: CASSYVGQGAGELFF.

This clonotype was counted a few times. The rearrangement joins TRBV7-6 to TRBJ1-3; no definite D call. Germline CDR1 reads SGHVS; CDR2 reads FNYEAQ. The CDR3 contains 15 residues. Trimming removed 4 bases at V and 2 bases at J, with 12 bases between. In DNA form, the CDR3 reads TGTGCCAGCAGCTCTCAGTCGGAGCCTGGAAACACCATATATTTT. Amino acid sequence: CASSSQSEPGNTIYF. The variable domain in full, completed from reference TRBV7-6 and TRBJ1-3, reads GAGVSQSPRYKVTKRGQDVALRCDPISGHVSLYWYRQALGQGPEFLTYFNYEAQQDKSGLPNDRFSAERPEGSISTLTIQRTEQRDSAMYRCASSSQSEPGNTIYFGEGSWLTVV.

This clonotype was observed many times. The gene calls are TRBV4-1 and TRBJ1-2; maybe TRBD1 (5 bases). The length of the CDR3 is 15 residues. V shed 7 bases and J shed 4 bases, with 19 bases lying between them. Germline V gene data show CDR1 as MGHRA and CDR2 as YSYEKL. CDR3 nucleotides: TGCGCCAGCACCCGGGGGACTGACGGCGTCTATGGCTACACCTTC. It translates to CASTRGTDGVYGYTF.

This clonotype was counted at least ten times. This chain uses TRBV6-2 or TRBV6-3 with TRBJ2-3; the match to TRBD1 covers 11 bases. CDR3 size: 15 residues. The trim removed 6 bases at V and 3 bases at J, leaving 5 bases unmatched. Germline loops: CDR1 MNHEY, CDR2 SVGEGT. The CDR3 nucleotides are TGTGCCAGCAGACCCGGGACAGGGGGAACAGATACGCAGTATTTT. The encoded protein is CASRPGTGGTDTQYF.

This clonotype was detected many times. The genes are TRBV2 and TRBJ2-4; 10 nucleotides line up with TRBD1. The V segment lost 6 bases and the J segment 4 bases; nucleotides outside the gene matches: 3. The germline V gene encodes CDR1 SNHLY and CDR2 FYNNEI. The CDR3 contains 14 residues. CDR3 DNA: TGTGCCAGCAGGAAGGGACAGGGGAAAAACATTCAGTACTTC. The encoded protein is CASRKGQGKNIQYF.

This clonotype was counted ten times or more. The chain is built from TRBV10-1 and TRBJ2-2; 7 bases agree with TRBD2. The CDR3 spans 14 residues. Unmatched junction bases numbered 1, after V lost 0 bases and J lost 6 bases. Germline-derived CDR1 and CDR2 are WNHNN and SYGVQD (reference sequence). The CDR3 region is CASSESREAGELFF. CDR3 in DNA: TGCGCCAGCAGTGAGTCCCGGGAGGCCGGGGAGCTGTTTTTT.

This clonotype was detected many times. V and J are TRBV5-1 and TRBJ1-3; D possibly corresponds to TRBD1 (6 bases). Per the germline V gene, CDR1 is SGHRS and CDR2 is YFSETQ. CDR3 length equals 15 residues. The V end was cut by 0 bases, the J end by 0 bases, with 7 bases between. CDR3 bases: TGCGCCAGCAGCTTGGACAGGGACTCTGGAAACACCATATATTTT. This translates into CASSLDRDSGNTIYF.

The rearrangement joins TRBV12-3 or TRBV12-4 to TRBJ2-5; perhaps TRBD2 as D (5 bases). Trimming cost V 2 bases and J 0 bases, with 10 bases left between them. The CDR3 extends over 15 amino acids. CDR3 sequence (DNA): TGTGCCAGCAGTTTAAGTTGGCGGGACCAAGAGACCCAGTACTTC. This translates into CASSLSWRDQETQYF.

This clonotype has at least ten counts. The chain couples TRBV6-1 to TRBJ2-7; 8 nucleotides agree with TRBD1. CDR1 and CDR2 from the germline V gene are MNHNS and SASEGT. With 7 bases clipped from V and 3 bases from J, the junction kept 8 bases outside the gene matches. The CDR3 loop spans 14 amino acids. The DNA for the CDR3 is TGTGCCAGCATCAAAACAGGGGGAAACTACGAGCAGTACTTC. This codes for CASIKTGGNYEQYF.

In this sample, this clonotype turned up a few times. The chain couples TRBV27 to TRBJ1-1; TRBD1 agrees at 7 bases. The V gene's germline CDR1 is MNHEY and CDR2 SMNVEV (reference sequence). The length of the CDR3 is 17 residues. The ends lost 0 bases at V and 1 base at J; junction bases unmatched: 8. The CDR3 region is CASSLSGVAGGNTEAFF. CDR3 in DNA: TGTGCCAGCAGTTTATCGGGAGTGGCAGGGGGGAACACTGAAGCTTTCTTT.

This clonotype occurred many times. This rearrangement joins TRBV12-3 or TRBV12-4 to TRBJ1-5; D is possibly TRBD1 (5 bases). The CDR3 is 17 amino acids. The V end was cut by 6 bases, the J end by 5 bases, with 23 bases between. CDR3 residues: CASSRRDLGTLDQPQHF. The CDR3 nucleotides are TGTGCCAGCAGCCGCCGGGACTTGGGTACCCTTGATCAGCCCCAGCATTTT.

Ten or more counts support this clonotype. This chain joins TRBV28 and TRBJ2-7; D possibly corresponds to TRBD1 (6 bases). The germline CDR1 and CDR2 sequences are MDHEN and SYDVKM. Trimming removed 6 bases from V and 5 bases from J, with 26 bases in between. The CDR3 contains 17 residues. In DNA, the CDR3 is TGTGCCAGCAGAACCAGCCTGGGGGCGCCTAGATCCAACGAGCAGTACTTC. The encoded protein is CASRTSLGAPRSNEQYF.

This clonotype came up many times. J is TRBJ1-1 and V is TRBV19; D gene uncertain. V was pared by 5 bases and J by 3 bases, with 10 bases between. The CDR3 length is 13 residues. The germline CDR1 and CDR2 sequences are LNHDA and SQIVND (reference sequence). DNA for the CDR3: TGTGCCAGTAGTCCGCAGACGTACACTGAAGCTTTCTTT. This sequence encodes CASSPQTYTEAFF.